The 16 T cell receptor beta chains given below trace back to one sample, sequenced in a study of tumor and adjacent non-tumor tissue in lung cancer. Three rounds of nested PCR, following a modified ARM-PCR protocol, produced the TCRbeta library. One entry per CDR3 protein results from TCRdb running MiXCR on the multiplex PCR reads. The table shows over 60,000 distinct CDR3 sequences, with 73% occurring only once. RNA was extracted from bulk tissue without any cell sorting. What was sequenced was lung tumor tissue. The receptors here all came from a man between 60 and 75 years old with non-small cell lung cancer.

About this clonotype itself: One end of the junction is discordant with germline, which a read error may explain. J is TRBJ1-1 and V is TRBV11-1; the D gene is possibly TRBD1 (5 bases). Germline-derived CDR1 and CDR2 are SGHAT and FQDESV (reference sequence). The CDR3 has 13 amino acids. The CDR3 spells CARSSAPGVEAFF. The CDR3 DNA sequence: TGTGCCAGGAGCTCAGCGCCGGGGGTTGAAGCTTTCTTT.

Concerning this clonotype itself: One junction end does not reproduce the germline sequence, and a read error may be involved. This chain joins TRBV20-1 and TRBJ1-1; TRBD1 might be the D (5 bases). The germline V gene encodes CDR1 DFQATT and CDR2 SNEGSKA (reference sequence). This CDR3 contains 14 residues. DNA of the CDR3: TGCAGTGCCGCACCCCGCGACAGAGACACTGACGCTTTCTTT. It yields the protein CSAAPRDRDTDAFF.

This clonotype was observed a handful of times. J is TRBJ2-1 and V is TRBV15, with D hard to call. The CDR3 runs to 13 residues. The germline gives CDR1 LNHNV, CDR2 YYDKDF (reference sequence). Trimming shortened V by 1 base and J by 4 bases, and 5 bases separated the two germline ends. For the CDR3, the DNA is TGTGCCACCAGCAGAGGGCTTTACAATGAGCAGTTCTTC. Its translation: CATSRGLYNEQFF.

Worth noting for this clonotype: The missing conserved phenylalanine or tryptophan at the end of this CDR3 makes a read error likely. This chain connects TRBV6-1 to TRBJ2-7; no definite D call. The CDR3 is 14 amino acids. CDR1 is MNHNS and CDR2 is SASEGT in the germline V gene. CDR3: CASSATFGYYKQYL. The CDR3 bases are TGTGCCAGCAGCGCAACCTTTGGTTACTACAAGCAGTACTTA.

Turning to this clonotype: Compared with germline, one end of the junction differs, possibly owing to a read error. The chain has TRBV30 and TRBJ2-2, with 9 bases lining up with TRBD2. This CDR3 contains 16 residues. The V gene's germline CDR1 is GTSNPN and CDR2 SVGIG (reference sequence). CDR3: CVWNQPSGRKGGELFF. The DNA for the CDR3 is TGTGTCTGGAATCAACCAAGCGGGAGGAAAGGCGGGGAGCTGTTTTTT.

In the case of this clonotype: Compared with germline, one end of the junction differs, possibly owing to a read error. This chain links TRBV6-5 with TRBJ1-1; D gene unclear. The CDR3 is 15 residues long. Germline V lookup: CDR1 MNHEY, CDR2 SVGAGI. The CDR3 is CASSYSRRSGTEDFF. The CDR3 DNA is TGTGCCAGCAGTTACTCGCGCAGGTCAGGCACTGAAGATTTCTTT.

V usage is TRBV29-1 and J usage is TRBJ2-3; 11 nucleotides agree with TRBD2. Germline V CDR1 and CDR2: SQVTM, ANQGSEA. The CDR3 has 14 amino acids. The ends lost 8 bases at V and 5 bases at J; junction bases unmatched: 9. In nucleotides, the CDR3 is TGCAGCATTGCTACTAGCGGGAGAATAGATACGCAGTATTTT. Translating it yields CSIATSGRIDTQYF.

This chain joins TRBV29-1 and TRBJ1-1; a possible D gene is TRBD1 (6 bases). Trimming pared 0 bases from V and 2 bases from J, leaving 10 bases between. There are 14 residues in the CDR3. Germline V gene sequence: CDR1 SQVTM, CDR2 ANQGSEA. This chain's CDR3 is CSVEERGTNTEAFF. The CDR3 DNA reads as TGCAGCGTTGAAGAGCGGGGGACAAACACTGAAGCTTTCTTT.

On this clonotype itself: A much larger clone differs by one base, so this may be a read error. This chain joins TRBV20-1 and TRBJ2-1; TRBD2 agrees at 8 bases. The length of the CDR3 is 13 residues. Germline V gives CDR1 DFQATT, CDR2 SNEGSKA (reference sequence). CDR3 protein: CGARSLAGNEQFF. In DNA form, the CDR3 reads TGCGGTGCTAGGAGCCTAGCGGGCAATGAGCAGTTCTTC.

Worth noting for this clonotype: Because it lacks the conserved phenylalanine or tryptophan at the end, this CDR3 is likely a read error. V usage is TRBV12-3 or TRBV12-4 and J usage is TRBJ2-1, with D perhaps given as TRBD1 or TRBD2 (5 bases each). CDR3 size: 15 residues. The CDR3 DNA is TGTGCCAGTAGTTTCCCTCAGTGGGACCACAATGAGCAGTTCTTA. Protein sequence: CASSFPQWDHNEQFL.

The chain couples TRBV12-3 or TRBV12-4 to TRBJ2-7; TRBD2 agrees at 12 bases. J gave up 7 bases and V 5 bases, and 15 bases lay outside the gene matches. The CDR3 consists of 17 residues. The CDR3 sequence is CASSLASGRAFAHEQYF. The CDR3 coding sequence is TGTGCCAGCAGTCTTGCTAGCGGGAGGGCCTTTGCCCATGAGCAGTACTTC.

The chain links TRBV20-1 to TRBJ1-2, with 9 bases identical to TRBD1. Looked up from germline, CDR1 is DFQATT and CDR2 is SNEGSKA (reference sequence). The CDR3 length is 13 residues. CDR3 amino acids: CNDRKGQGLGYTF. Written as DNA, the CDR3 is TGCAATGATAGGAAGGGACAGGGACTCGGATACACCTTC.

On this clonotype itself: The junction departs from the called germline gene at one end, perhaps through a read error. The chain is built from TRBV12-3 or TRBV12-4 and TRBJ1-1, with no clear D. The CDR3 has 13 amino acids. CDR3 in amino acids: CARSFAGSTEAFF. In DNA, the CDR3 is TGTGCCAGGAGTTTTGCAGGAAGCACTGAAGCTTTCTTT.

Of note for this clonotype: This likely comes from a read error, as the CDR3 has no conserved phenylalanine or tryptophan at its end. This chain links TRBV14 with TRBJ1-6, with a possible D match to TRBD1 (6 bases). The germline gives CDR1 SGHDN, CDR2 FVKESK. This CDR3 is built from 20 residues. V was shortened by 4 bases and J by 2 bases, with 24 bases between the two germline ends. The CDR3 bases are TGTGCCAGCAGCCCCGACGTAAGGGGGACAAGTAGTCCCTATAATTCACCCCTCCACTCT. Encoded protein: CASSPDVRGTSSPYNSPLHS.

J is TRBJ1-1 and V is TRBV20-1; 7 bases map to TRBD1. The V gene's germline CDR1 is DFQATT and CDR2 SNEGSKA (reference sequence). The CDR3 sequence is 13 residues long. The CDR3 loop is CIAAGTVTTEAFF. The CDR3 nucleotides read TGCATAGCAGCTGGGACAGTGACCACTGAAGCTTTCTTT.

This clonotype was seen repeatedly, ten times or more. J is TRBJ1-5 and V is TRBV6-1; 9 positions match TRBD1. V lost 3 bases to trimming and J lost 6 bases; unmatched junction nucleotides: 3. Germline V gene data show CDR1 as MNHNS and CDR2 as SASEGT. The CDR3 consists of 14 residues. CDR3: CASSERDRVQPQHF. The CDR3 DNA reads TGTGCCAGCAGTGAGCGGGACAGGGTTCAGCCCCAGCATTTT.